The subject of this entry is one TCR beta chain. This record comes from a study of blood T cell repertoires in COVID-19. As for the study in general: The United States, Italy and Spain were the sources of the acute and convalescent COVID-19 samples. T cells, B-cell-depleted T cells, or PBMCs provided the cDNA or gDNA that served as material.

Enrolment of Seattle patients took place during active infection, and they were followed longitudinally. The CDR3 length is 14 residues. V lost 7 bases to trimming and J lost 4 bases; unmatched junction nucleotides: 8. The germline V gene has CDR1 MNHEY and CDR2 SMNVEV (reference sequence). In the source study's methods: Amplifying reference gene primers gave estimates of nucleated cell counts. Measured with immunoSEQ multiplex PCR; TCRdb has only the in-frame clones, and not every one. V and J calls and clone size come straight from that table; D and trimming were deduced from the DNA. The sample lists around 440,000 clones; 70% to 90% were seen once.

The source is a woman between 50 and 59 years old with COVID-19, enrolled during active disease. The specimen was peripheral blood. The V call is TRBV27, the J call TRBJ2-7; TRBD2 matches at 9 bases. The CDR3 DNA follows: TGTGCCAGCAAAAGCGGGGGGACAAGATACGAGCAGTACTTC. Amino acid sequence: CASKSGGTRYEQYF.